Described below is a single TCR beta chain sequence and its context. Its antigen is unidentified. This sample stems from a study of blood T cells in healthy people across ages. Findings and caveats of the study: The lack of PBMC sorting stopped any conclusive naive versus antigen-experienced comparison.

Through a sample-barcoded 5' primer and a J-beta primer mix, a second PCR was run for 7 to 11 cycles. Individual samples furnished no less than 2.5 million CDR3-containing paired-end reads apiece. In TCRdb, the 5' RACE reads were re-called with MiXCR into one record per CDR3 protein. The sample has 600,000 or so distinct CDR3 sequences; 25% to 30% are singletons. CDR3 length equals 16 residues. Germline trimming cut 6 bases from V and 2 bases from J; bases unmatched to any gene: 8. Germline assignment: CDR1 LNHDA and CDR2 SQIVND (reference sequence). The sequence came from a woman of 80 years or more in good health. The sequencing sample was made of blood. The chain couples TRBV19 to TRBJ2-2; 8 nucleotides align to TRBD2. This CDR3 is CASSPPGGGNTGELFF. The CDR3 region has the DNA TGTGCCAGTAGCCCCCCGGGGGGGGGAAACACCGGGGAGCTGTTTTTT.